A selection of T cell receptor beta chains follows, all from one sample in a study of T cell responses to AZD1222 COVID-19 vaccine. Here immunoSEQ multiplex PCR was the method, and the copy in TCRdb shows in-frame clones only, minus some. Of 130,000 to 150,000 clones in the sample, approximately 88% were seen once. Material: peripheral blood, obtained on day 0 of AZD1222 vaccination. The receptors stem from an adult in good health. Each CDR3 is given with its conserved first and last residue. Fields, in order: V gene, J gene, CDR3 length, CDR3 protein.

TRBV7-2	TRBJ2-4	14	CASSSAGPQNIQYF
TRBV7-2	TRBJ2-2	19	CASSSPGLAGGIGTGELFF
TRBV9	TRBJ2-5	17	CASSPSLTGAHQETQYF
TRBV6-5	TRBJ2-7	15	CASQPDTARSYEQYF
TRBV19	TRBJ2-6	16	CASRTGDRAGANVLTF
TRBV11-2	TRBJ2-5	17	CASSAGTSGGYWETQYF
TRBV29-1	TRBJ2-3	11	CSVEQGDTQYF
TRBV6-5	TRBJ1-4	15	CASSRGTGVNEKLFF
TRBV4-3	TRBJ1-4	15	CASSHDRGPTEKLFF
TRBV6-5	TRBJ1-3	15	CASSFGAHTGNTIYF
TRBV7-9	TRBJ1-1	14	CASSFDRVYSEAFF
TRBV6-5	TRBJ2-3	14	CASRLGQTTDTQYF
TRBV7-2	TRBJ2-3	15	CASSPPGGGVDTQYF
TRBV7-2	TRBJ2-7	13	CASSLGRSYEQYF
TRBV29-1	TRBJ2-3	13	CSVRPGGATTQYF
TRBV11-3	TRBJ2-7	14	CASSLGVGEYEQYF
TRBV30	TRBJ1-2	12	CAWSLGNYGYTF
TRBV28	TRBJ2-5	12	CASSLKRETQYF
TRBV30	TRBJ1-2	14	CAWSSRGTGGGYTF
TRBV10-3	TRBJ1-2	15	CAISDPSGTGYGYTF
TRBV6-5	TRBJ2-1	15	CASSSPGGVDNEQFF
TRBV5-6	TRBJ1-2	14	CASSFGRANYGYTF